The T cell receptor (beta chain) under discussion was sequenced for a study of blood T cell repertoires in COVID-19. Study details: PBMCs, B-cell-depleted T cells, or T cells were the source of the cDNA or gDNA that made up the material.

Profiling relied on immunoSEQ multiplex PCR, and the TCRdb table lists in-frame clones only, not all of them. The table has 68,000 or so clones, 90% to 95% seen once. Enrollment of patients from Seattle took place during active infection, with longitudinal follow-up. The receptor was isolated from a man aged 35 to 55 with COVID-19, enrolled during active disease. Material: peripheral blood.

In DNA, the CDR3 is TGTGCCAGTAGTAACGGGAACCCCTCCTACGAGCAGTACTTC. This translates into CASSNGNPSYEQYF. The chain carries TRBV19 and TRBJ2-7; tentative D call: TRBD2 (5 bases). This CDR3 is built from 14 residues. The germline CDR1 and CDR2 sequences are LNHDA and SQIVND (reference sequence). V was clipped by 4 bases and J by 0 bases, with 10 bases between them.